This T cell receptor (beta chain) was sequenced during a study of CD8+ T cells in alopecia areata (dated by TCRdb to the late 2010s). Describing the broader study: Treated patients were enrolled in an open-label pilot trial of oral tofacitinib at 5 to 10 mg twice daily for moderate-to-severe alopecia areata. Patients on tofacitinib were biopsied at baseline and after 4 and 24 weeks of treatment, and several of the patients also had a later scalp biopsy. RNA was obtained with the PAXgene miRNA kit for fixed scalp, the miRNeasy kit for PBMCs, and the RNeasy kit for mouse skin. High-throughput TCRbeta sequencing was used to examine T cell clonal expansion in alopecia areata in both the C3H/HeJ mouse model and human patients. For the treated patients, the SALT score, which quantifies what percentage of scalp surface area is affected, served as the measure of disease severity. Tofacitinib was given for 6 to 18 months, followed by 6 months of follow-up off drug to assess delayed response and recurrence. Scalp tissue and sorted CD4+ and CD8+ peripheral blood T cells from patchy and totalis/universalis alopecia areata patients and from healthy controls were covered by human TCRbeta sequencing. Clonality in the scalp was compared among normal scalp (n=4), patchy alopecia areata scalp (n=8), and alopecia totalis/universalis scalp (n=8). TCRbeta CDR3 regions were amplified by immunoSEQ multiplex PCR using 35 Vbeta forward and 13 Jbeta reverse primers.

The library was generated by the immunoSEQ multiplex PCR assay. To provide template for TCR sequencing, every sample had RNA extracted and reverse transcribed into cDNA. First-strand cDNA was synthesized using SuperScript III with a 2:1 mix of oligo-dT and random hexamers. A synthetic immune receptor repertoire was used to gauge amplification bias, and whatever bias remained was removed computationally. Per the original workflow: Raw reads were preprocessed to remove errors, and CDR3 was defined according to IMGT conventions as the region from the conserved cysteine to phenylalanine. To get clonality, Shannon entropy was normalized by log2 of the number of productive unique TCRs and the result was subtracted from 1. CD4 or CD8 identity of scalp clones was inferred by cross-referencing scalp TCRbeta sequences with sorted blood CD4 and CD8 repertoires. TCRdb provides this immuneACCESS table in a form limited to in-frame rearrangements. Some clones are lacking; in checked studies, under half of them reflect an unresolved V gene, and why the rest are absent is not known. V and J calls and clone size come straight from that table; D and trimming were deduced from the DNA. The table for this sample lists approximately 100,000 clones; 60% of them were counted only once. In total, the top ten clones hold 16% of the sample.

Points the paper makes about the study in general: Compared with normal scalp, lesional scalp had higher clonality and more expanded CD8+ clones, particularly in alopecia totalis/universalis, a pattern that suggests antigenic drive. Scalp TCR repertoire analysis is complicated because resident alphabeta T cells in normal human skin are also sequenced, whereas mouse skin is dominated by gammadelta T cells. During tofacitinib treatment, many expanded lesional clones stuck around in both scalp and blood, and this persistence may partly explain why relapse happens after treatment is stopped. Scalp clonality and the number of expanded CD8+ clones among the top 100 scalp clones were significantly decreased by tofacitinib. TCR sequences shared between patients were less clear than in mice, possibly partly because of HLA diversity in the patient population. Because the treated cohort was small and had only one nonresponder, larger studies are needed to examine links between baseline CD8+ expansion and response.

Deletion took 0 bases off V and 3 bases off J, with a span of 13 bases between the germline ends. CDR1 SGHDT and CDR2 YYEEEE were looked up in the germline V gene. The CDR3 runs 15 amino acids, cysteine and phenylalanine included. The kept DNA is CDR3 alone, 45 bases in frame from the first base. This clone occurred once. The specificity of this receptor is unknown. Base qualities are not recorded, but no much larger clone differs from it by a single base. The treatment or condition tag for this specimen amounts to: oral pan-JAK inhibitor, 5-10 mg twice daily. Lesional scalp punch biopsies and peripheral blood were collected from alopecia areata patients. After PBMCs were isolated by density centrifugation and stained for CD3, CD4 and CD8, a FACSAria was used to sort CD4+ and CD8+ T cells.

The sample consisted of CD8+ T cells sorted from blood, taken at week 56, from a patient treated with tofacitinib. This sequence originates from a human donor with alopecia areata. Recombination linked TRBV5-6 to TRBJ2-7, with the D gene not confidently named. The encoded CDR3 is CASSLGPAANYEQYF. The sequence in DNA is TGTGCCAGCAGCTTGGGACCGGCGGCTAACTACGAGCAGTACTTC.